What follows is one T cell receptor (beta chain) and its context. Its specificity is not known. J gave up 5 bases and V 2 bases, and 3 bases lay outside the gene matches. The CDR3 runs 16 residues. Per germline, CDR1 SGHNT and CDR2 YENEEA. The entry originates in a study of human versus mouse CDR3 diversity and MHC coevolution. On the study more broadly: Samples had between 0.6 x 10^7 and 1.6 x 10^7 valid reads. General observations from the study: Mice had fewer CDR3 deletions and insertions than humans on average. Humans had the largest estimated TCR beta repertoire, 1.5 million or so clonotypes.

Repertoires were generated with immunoSEQ multiplex PCR, while TCRdb's copy carries only in-frame clones and drops some. The sample contains about 60,000 clones, around 94% of which appear only once. This TCR derives from a person between 60 and 69 years old in good health. This rearrangement joins TRBV11-3 to TRBJ2-2; 12 nucleotides align to TRBD2. Sequenced sample: naive CD4+ T cells from blood. Subset in this sample: CD45RO-negative CD62L-positive naive CD4 T cells. The DNA of the CDR3 is TGTGCCAGCAGCTTAAGACTAGCGGGAGTGACCGGGGAGCTGTTTTTT. Its protein product is CASSLRLAGVTGELFF.